This T cell receptor beta chain was observed in a study of CD8+ T cells in alopecia areata. Study in general: A regimen of oral tofacitinib, 5 to 10 mg twice daily, was given to treated patients. Study-wide results and caveats: Scalp repertoires also include resident alphabeta T cells from normal skin. Links between baseline CD8+ expansion and response need larger treated cohorts.

The treatment was: oral pan-JAK inhibitor, 5-10 mg twice daily. Specimens obtained from alopecia areata patients comprised lesional scalp punch biopsies and peripheral blood. V shed 4 bases, J shed 5 bases, and the junction held 5 bases outside the gene matches. Germline CDR1 is MNHNS and CDR2 is SASEGT. The CDR3 is made up of 14 amino acids. With respect to this clone: Antigen specificity is unknown.

cDNA reverse transcribed from extracted RNA served as the sequencing template. TCRdb keeps only in-frame clones here, not all; method: immunoSEQ multiplex PCR. The sample has some 160,000 clones, around three fifths seen once. The chain recombines TRBV6-1 with TRBJ1-5, with 7 bases identical to TRBD1. This receptor was identified in a human donor with alopecia areata. Sequencing was performed on CD4+ T cells sorted from blood, taken at week 4, from a patient treated with tofacitinib. The CDR3 DNA sequence: TGTGCCAGCAGTGCCGCAGGGGGTCATCAGCCCCAGCATTTT. It specifies CASSAAGGHQPQHF.